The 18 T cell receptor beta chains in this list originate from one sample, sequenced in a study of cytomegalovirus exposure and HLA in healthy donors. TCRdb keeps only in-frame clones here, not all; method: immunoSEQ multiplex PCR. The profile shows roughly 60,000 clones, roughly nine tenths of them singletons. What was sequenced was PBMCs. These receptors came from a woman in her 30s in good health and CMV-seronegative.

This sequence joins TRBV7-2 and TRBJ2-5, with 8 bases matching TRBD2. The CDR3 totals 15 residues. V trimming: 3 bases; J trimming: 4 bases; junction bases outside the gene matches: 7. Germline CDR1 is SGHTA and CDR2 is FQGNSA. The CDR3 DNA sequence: TGTGCCAGCAGCTTTAGCGGGATGAGGGGAGAGACCCAGTACTTC. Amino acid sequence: CASSFSGMRGETQYF.

The CDR3 DNA sequence: TGTGCCAGCAGCTTCGGACAGAAGAACACTGAAGCTTTCTTT. This gives the protein CASSFGQKNTEAFF. The gene calls are TRBV5-4 and TRBJ1-1, with a possible D match to TRBD1 (6 bases). The CDR3 is made up of 14 amino acids. Germline V gives CDR1 SGHNT, CDR2 YYREEE (reference sequence). V was trimmed by 2 bases and J by 1 base, leaving 9 bases between them.

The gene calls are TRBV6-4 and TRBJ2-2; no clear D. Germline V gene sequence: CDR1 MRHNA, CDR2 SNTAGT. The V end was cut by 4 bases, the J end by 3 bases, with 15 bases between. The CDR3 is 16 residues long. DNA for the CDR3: TGTGCCAGCAGTGGGAGTTTCAGTGGTCACACCGGGGAGCTGTTTTTT. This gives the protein CASSGSFSGHTGELFF.

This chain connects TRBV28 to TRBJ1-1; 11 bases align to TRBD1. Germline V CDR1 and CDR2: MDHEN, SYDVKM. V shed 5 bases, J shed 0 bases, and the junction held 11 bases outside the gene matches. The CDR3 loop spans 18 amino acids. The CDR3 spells CASSAGTGGAHLNTEAFF. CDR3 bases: TGTGCCAGCAGTGCCGGGACAGGGGGAGCCCACCTGAACACTGAAGCTTTCTTT.

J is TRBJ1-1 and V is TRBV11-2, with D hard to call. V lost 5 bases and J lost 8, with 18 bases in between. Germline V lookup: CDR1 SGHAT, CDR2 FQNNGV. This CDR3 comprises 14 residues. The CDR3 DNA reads TGTGCCAGCAGCCCCCAGACATTGATGGGCGAAGCTTTCTTT. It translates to CASSPQTLMGEAFF.

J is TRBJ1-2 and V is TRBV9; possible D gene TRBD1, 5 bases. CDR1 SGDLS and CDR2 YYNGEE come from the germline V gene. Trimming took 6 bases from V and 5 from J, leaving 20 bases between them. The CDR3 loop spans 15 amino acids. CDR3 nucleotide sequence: TGTGCCAGCACCCCAAGCGGGGGTGGGTGGTATGGCTACACCTTC. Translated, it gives CASTPSGGGWYGYTF.

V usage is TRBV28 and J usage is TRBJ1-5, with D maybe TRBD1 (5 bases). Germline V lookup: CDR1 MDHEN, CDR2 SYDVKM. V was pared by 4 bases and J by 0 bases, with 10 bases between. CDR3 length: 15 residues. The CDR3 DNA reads TGTGCCAGCAGTTCCAGACAGTATAGCAATCAGCCCCAGCATTTT. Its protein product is CASSSRQYSNQPQHF.

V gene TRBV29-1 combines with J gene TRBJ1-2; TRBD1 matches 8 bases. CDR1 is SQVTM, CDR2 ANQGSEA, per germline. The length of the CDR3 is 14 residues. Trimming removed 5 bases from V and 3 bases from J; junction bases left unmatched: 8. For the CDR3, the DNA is TGCAGCGTTCCACGACAGGGGCGATACTATGGCTACACCTTC. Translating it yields CSVPRQGRYYGYTF.

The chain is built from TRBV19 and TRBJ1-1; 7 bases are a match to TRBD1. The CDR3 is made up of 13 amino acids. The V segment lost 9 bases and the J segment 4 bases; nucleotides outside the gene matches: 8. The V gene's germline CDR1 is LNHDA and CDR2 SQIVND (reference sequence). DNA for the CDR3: TGTGCCAGCCAGACAGGGATGGGCACTGAAGCTTTCTTT. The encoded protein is CASQTGMGTEAFF.

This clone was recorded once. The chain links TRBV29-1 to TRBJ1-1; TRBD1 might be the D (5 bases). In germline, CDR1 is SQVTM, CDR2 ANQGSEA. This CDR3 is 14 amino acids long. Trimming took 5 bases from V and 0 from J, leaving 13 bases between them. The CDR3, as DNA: TGCAGCGTTTGCCAGGGAAGCGTGAACACTGAAGCTTTCTTT. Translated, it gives CSVCQGSVNTEAFF.

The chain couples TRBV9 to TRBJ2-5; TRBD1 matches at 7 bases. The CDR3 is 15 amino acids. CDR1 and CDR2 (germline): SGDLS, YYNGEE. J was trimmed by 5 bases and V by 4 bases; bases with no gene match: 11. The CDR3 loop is CASSQPRTGSETQYF. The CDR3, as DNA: TGTGCCAGCAGCCAGCCCCGGACAGGTAGCGAGACCCAGTACTTC.

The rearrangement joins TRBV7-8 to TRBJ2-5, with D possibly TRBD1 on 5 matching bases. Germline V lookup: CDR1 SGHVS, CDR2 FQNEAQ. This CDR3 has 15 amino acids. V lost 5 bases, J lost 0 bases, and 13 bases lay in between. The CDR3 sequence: CASSHDSPNQETQYF. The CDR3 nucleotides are TGTGCCAGCAGCCACGACAGCCCCAACCAAGAGACCCAGTACTTC.

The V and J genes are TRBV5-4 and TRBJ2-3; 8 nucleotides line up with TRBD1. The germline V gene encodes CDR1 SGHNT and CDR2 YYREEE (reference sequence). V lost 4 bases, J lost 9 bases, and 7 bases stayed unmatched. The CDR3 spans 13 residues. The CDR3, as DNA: TGTGCCAGCAGCATAGACCGGGACAGGACGCAGTATTTT. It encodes CASSIDRDRTQYF.

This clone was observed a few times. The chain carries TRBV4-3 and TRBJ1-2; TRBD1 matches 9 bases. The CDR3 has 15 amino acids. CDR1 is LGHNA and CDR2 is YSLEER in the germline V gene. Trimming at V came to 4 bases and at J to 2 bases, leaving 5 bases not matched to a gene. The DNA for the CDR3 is TGCGCCAGCAGCCTGGACAGGGGCTGGAACTATGGCTACACCTTC. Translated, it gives CASSLDRGWNYGYTF.

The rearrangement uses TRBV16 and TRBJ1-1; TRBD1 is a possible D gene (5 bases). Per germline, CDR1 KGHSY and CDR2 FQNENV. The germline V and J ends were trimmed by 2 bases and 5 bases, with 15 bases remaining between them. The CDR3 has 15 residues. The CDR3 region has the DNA TGTGCCAGCAGCCAAGTTTCTGGGGGAGGTACTGAAGCTTTCTTT. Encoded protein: CASSQVSGGGTEAFF.

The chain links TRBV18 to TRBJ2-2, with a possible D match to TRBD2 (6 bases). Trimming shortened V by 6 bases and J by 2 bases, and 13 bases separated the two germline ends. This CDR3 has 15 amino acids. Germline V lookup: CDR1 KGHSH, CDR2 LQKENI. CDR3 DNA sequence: TGTGCCAGCTCTTTCGGGACTTCTAACACCGGGGAGCTGTTTTTT. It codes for CASSFGTSNTGELFF.

The CDR3 coding sequence is TGTGCCAGCAGTGACAGCAGTTACGGGGGCTACACCTTC. Translation: CASSDSSYGGYTF. The chain carries TRBV2 and TRBJ1-2; unclear D gene. V lost 3 bases, J lost 8 bases, and 13 bases lay in between. The CDR3 contains 13 residues. Germline lookup yields CDR1 SNHLY and CDR2 FYNNEI.

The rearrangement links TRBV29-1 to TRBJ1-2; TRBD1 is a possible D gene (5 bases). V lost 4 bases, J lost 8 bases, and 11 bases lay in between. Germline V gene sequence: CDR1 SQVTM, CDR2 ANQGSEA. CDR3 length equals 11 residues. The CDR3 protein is CSVGGGQGYTF. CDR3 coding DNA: TGCAGCGTTGGGGGGGGTCAGGGCTACACCTTC.